Described below is a single TCR beta chain sequence and its context. What it recognizes is unknown. These data belong to a study of monozygotic twins with inflammatory bowel disease. Study findings and constraints: Variability in patient repertoires may have come partly from differing immunosuppressive treatments. Possibly reflecting limited power, no difference in repertoire similarity was found between concordant and discordant twins. The existence of one strong signal or clonotype linked to IBD lacked support.

Germline V gene data show CDR1 as GTSNPN and CDR2 as SVGIG (reference sequence). CDR3 length: 11 amino acids. TCRdb processed the 5' RACE reads again and assigns one entry to each CDR3 protein, with no DNA. Here the sample table reports around 140,000 distinct CDR3 sequences. The genes are TRBV30 and TRBJ2-7. Sequencing used blood. The clonotype was recovered from a human donor with ulcerative colitis or Crohn's disease, or a healthy co-twin of an affected twin (not recorded which). This CDR3 reads CAWMDIYEQYF.